This T cell receptor beta chain originates from a study of blood T cell repertoires in COVID-19. CDR3 length: 12 amino acids. Trimming pared 6 bases from V and 4 bases from J, leaving 10 bases between. CDR1 and CDR2 (germline): MNHEY, SVGAGI. Profiled with immunoSEQ multiplex PCR; TCRdb holds only in-frame clones, not every one. The sample holds about 300,000 clones, about 90% seen once. Seattle's cohort entered during active infection and was followed longitudinally. V gene TRBV6-5 combines with J gene TRBJ2-7; perhaps TRBD2 as D (5 bases). The sequenced sample consisted of peripheral blood. The sequence was obtained from a woman aged 25 to 39 with COVID-19, enrolled during active disease. CDR3 loop: CASSQEGYEQYF. CDR3 bases: TGTGCCAGCAGCCAAGAGGGATACGAGCAGTACTTC.